One sample yielded the 7 T cell receptor beta chains listed below, sequenced in a study of T cell repertoires in cytomegalovirus infection. TCRdb passed the reads through MiXCR, listing each CDR3 protein once. The table lists approximately 770,000 distinct CDR3 sequences, almost 30% of them singletons. For these receptors, no antigen is known. The specimen was cultured CD8+ T cells from PBMCs, collected from culture after CMV antigen stimulation. Receptors were obtained from a human donor in good health (CMV status not recorded). Some clones in this sample may be carry-over from other donors' samples.

A single count supports this clonotype. The chain is built from TRBV7-6 and TRBJ2-4; 9 nucleotides line up with TRBD1. This CDR3 comprises 15 residues. V lost 6 bases, J lost 9 bases, and 12 bases stayed unmatched. Germline V CDR1 and CDR2: SGHVS, FNYEAQ. The CDR3 DNA is TGTGCCAGCAGTACCTACAGGACAGGGGAGACCATTCAGTACTTC. Translating gives CASSTYRTGETIQYF.

The chain has TRBV5-1 and TRBJ1-1; D remains ambiguous. Germline V gene lookup returns CDR1 SGHRS and CDR2 YFSETQ. V lost 4 bases to trimming and J lost 0 bases, with 13 bases between them. The CDR3 spans 15 residues. The chain's CDR3 is CASSPSRTLNTEAFF. In nucleotides, the CDR3 is TGCGCCAGCAGCCCTTCAAGGACCTTGAACACTGAAGCTTTCTTT.

This clonotype was picked up a small number of times. J is TRBJ2-5 and V is TRBV11-2; no firm D call. CDR1 and CDR2 (germline): SGHAT, FQNNGV. This CDR3 contains 15 residues. Trimming pared 0 bases from V and 1 base from J, leaving 9 bases between. The CDR3 sequence: CASSLEPLPQETQYF. Here the CDR3 DNA reads TGTGCCAGCAGCTTAGAGCCCCTACCCCAAGAGACCCAGTACTTC.

Ten or more counts support this clonotype. V gene TRBV11-2 combines with J gene TRBJ2-7; possible D gene TRBD1, 6 bases. Per the germline V gene, CDR1 is SGHAT and CDR2 is FQNNGV. The germline V and J ends were trimmed by 5 bases and 6 bases, with 11 bases remaining between them. This CDR3 region has 12 residues. DNA of the CDR3: TGTGCCAGCAGCCCAACAGGGATCGAGCAGTACGTC. Translating gives CASSPTGIEQYV.

CDR3: CASSYSIYRAETYEQYF. For the CDR3, the DNA is TGTGCCAGCAGTTACTCGATTTACAGGGCCGAAACCTACGAGCAGTACTTC. This chain joins TRBV6-6 and TRBJ2-7; possible D gene TRBD1, 6 bases. There are 17 residues in the CDR3. The ends were cut back, 0 bases at V and 2 bases at J, with 17 bases in the middle. The germline CDR1 and CDR2 sequences are MNHNY and SVGAGI (reference sequence).

The chain uses TRBV27 and TRBJ1-5, with D hard to call. CDR1 MNHEY and CDR2 SMNVEV come from the germline V gene (reference sequence). The CDR3 consists of 14 residues. With 5 bases removed from V and 5 bases from J, the gap between germline ends came to 13 bases. The chain's CDR3 is CASSPGFGDQPQHF. The CDR3 DNA reads TGTGCCAGCAGTCCGGGGTTCGGGGATCAGCCCCAGCATTTT.

This chain connects TRBV7-9 to TRBJ1-1; D is uncertain. The V and J ends lost 1 base and 4 bases respectively, with 13 bases between them. This CDR3 has 15 residues. The V gene's germline CDR1 is SEHNR and CDR2 FQNEAQ (reference sequence). The DNA of the CDR3 is TGTGCCAGCAGCTTAGTACTGGGCGGTGGCACTGAAGCTTTCTTT. Translated, it gives CASSLVLGGGTEAFF.